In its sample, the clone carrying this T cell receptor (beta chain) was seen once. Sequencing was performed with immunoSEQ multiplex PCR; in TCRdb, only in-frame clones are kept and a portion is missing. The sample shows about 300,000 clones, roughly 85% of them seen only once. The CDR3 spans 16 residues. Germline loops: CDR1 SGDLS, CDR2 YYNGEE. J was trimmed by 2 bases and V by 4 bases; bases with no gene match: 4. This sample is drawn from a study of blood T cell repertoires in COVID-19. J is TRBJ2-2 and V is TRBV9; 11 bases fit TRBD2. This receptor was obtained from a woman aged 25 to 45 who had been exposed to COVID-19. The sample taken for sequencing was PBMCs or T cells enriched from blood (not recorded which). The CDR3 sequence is CASSLSGGANTGELFF. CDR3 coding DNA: TGTGCCAGCAGCCTTAGCGGGGGGGCAAACACCGGGGAGCTGTTTTTT.